One sample yielded the 16 T cell receptor beta chains listed below, sequenced in a study of OX40 agonist ivuxolimab in advanced cancers. Profiling relied on immunoSEQ multiplex PCR, and the TCRdb table lists in-frame clones only, not all of them. The sample records tens of thousands of clones, around nine tenths being singletons. The material sequenced was CD4+ or CD8+ T cells sorted from blood, taken in a trial of the OX40 agonist ivuxolimab. All receptors come from an adult with an advanced solid tumor such as melanoma, head and neck, liver or kidney cancer.

The CDR3 is CASSRGGGIPGGTDTQYF. In DNA, the CDR3 is TGTGCCAGCAGCAGGGGGGGCGGGATACCTGGCGGCACAGATACGCAGTATTTT. The chain uses TRBV5-5 and TRBJ2-3; a possible D gene is TRBD2 (7 bases). V was shortened by 4 bases and J by 1 base, with 22 bases between the two germline ends. CDR3 size: 18 residues. Germline CDR1 reads SGHKS; CDR2 reads YYEKEE (reference sequence).

This rearrangement joins TRBV6-6 to TRBJ2-3; 9 bases fit TRBD2. V shed 5 bases and J 0 bases; nucleotides not matched to a gene: 6. The CDR3 has 16 residues. Germline V gives CDR1 MNHNY, CDR2 SVGAGI (reference sequence). Here the CDR3 reads CASSQTSGPSTDTQYF. CDR3 coding DNA: TGTGCCAGCAGTCAGACTAGCGGTCCTAGCACAGATACGCAGTATTTT.

J is TRBJ2-1 and V is TRBV18, with 7 nucleotides matching TRBD1. Germline trimming cut 1 base from V and 6 bases from J; bases unmatched to any gene: 6. CDR3 length: 15 amino acids. Germline V gene lookup returns CDR1 KGHSH and CDR2 LQKENI. CDR3 amino acids: CASSPLRDSSNEQFF. CDR3 DNA sequence: TGTGCCAGCTCACCACTCCGGGACAGTAGCAATGAGCAGTTCTTC.

The rearrangement links TRBV29-1 to TRBJ2-1, with 10 bases identical to TRBD2. Trimming took 4 bases from V and 6 from J; bases not matched to a gene: 6. Germline assignment: CDR1 SQVTM and CDR2 ANQGSEA. This CDR3 has 14 residues. The CDR3 loop is CSVVRLAGTNEQFF. DNA for the CDR3: TGCAGCGTTGTGAGACTAGCGGGTACCAATGAGCAGTTCTTC.

The chain is built from TRBV2 and TRBJ2-5; 9 bases fit TRBD1. J lost 2 bases, V lost 1 base, and 8 bases had no gene match. CDR1 is SNHLY and CDR2 is FYNNEI in the germline V gene. This CDR3 has 17 residues. The CDR3 reads CASSEGLTGGNQETQYF. CDR3 DNA: TGTGCCAGCAGTGAAGGGTTGACAGGGGGTAATCAAGAGACCCAGTACTTC.

The J gene is TRBJ2-3, the V gene TRBV4-2; no clear D gene. Trimming took 0 bases from V and 3 from J, leaving 13 bases between them. The CDR3 has 16 amino acids. Germline V CDR1 and CDR2: LGHNA, YNFKEQ. The CDR3 nucleotides are TGTGCCAGCAGCCAAGACCTAGTGGGCCGGACAGATACGCAGTATTTT. It codes for CASSQDLVGRTDTQYF.

In its sample, this clone was seen once. The CDR3 protein is CAWSVRGLVNYGYTF. The CDR3 DNA reads TGTGCCTGGAGTGTACGGGGTCTAGTTAACTATGGCTACACCTTC. This chain uses TRBV30 with TRBJ1-2; no firm D call. V lost 0 bases and J lost 1, with 12 bases in between. Per germline, CDR1 GTSNPN and CDR2 SVGIG (reference sequence). This CDR3 has 15 amino acids.

This chain links TRBV18 with TRBJ2-1; TRBD2 agrees at 8 bases. This CDR3 region has 16 residues. V trimming: 0 bases; J trimming: 10 bases; junction bases outside the gene matches: 11. Germline CDR1 KGHSH, CDR2 LQKENI. The CDR3, as DNA: TGTGCCAGCTCACCACCGTCGGGAGGGCCACGGGGGGAGCAGTTCTTC. Encoded protein: CASSPPSGGPRGEQFF. The full variable domain, its missing parts supplied by reference TRBV18 and TRBJ2-1, is NAGVMQNPRHLVRRRGQEARLRCSPMKGHSHVYWYRQLPEEGLKFMVYLQKENIIDESGMPKERFSAEFPKEGPSILRIQQVVRGDSAAYFCASSPPSGGPRGEQFFGPGTRLTVL.

This sequence joins TRBV4-1 and TRBJ2-7; 12 nucleotides agree with TRBD1. The CDR3 extends over 16 amino acids. The ends lost 3 bases at V and 7 bases at J; junction bases unmatched: 10. Per the germline V gene, CDR1 is MGHRA and CDR2 is YSYEKL. The CDR3: CASSQVSGQGAGEQYF. The DNA for the CDR3 is TGCGCCAGCAGCCAGGTCTCGGGACAGGGGGCAGGTGAGCAGTACTTC.

This sequence joins TRBV2 and TRBJ2-7, with D possibly being TRBD1 or TRBD2 (5 bases each). Trimming took 5 bases from V and 3 from J, leaving 14 bases between them. CDR3 length equals 14 residues. Germline CDR1 is SNHLY and CDR2 is FYNNEI. The CDR3 DNA sequence: TGTGCCAGCAGTCCCGGGGCGGTAAACTACGAGCAGTACTTC. Translation gives CASSPGAVNYEQYF.

The CDR3 reads CASSEEGGTSYEQYF. The CDR3 region has the DNA TGTGCCAGCAGTGAAGAAGGGGGGACCTCCTACGAGCAGTACTTC. The chain combines TRBV6-1 with TRBJ2-7, with D perhaps TRBD1 or TRBD2 (6 bases each). CDR1 is MNHNS and CDR2 is SASEGT in the germline V gene. The germline V and J ends were trimmed by 1 base and 0 bases, with 10 bases remaining between them. The CDR3 consists of 15 residues.

The gene calls are TRBV18 and TRBJ2-2; TRBD1 matches at 7 bases. V was pared by 5 bases and J by 1 base, with 1 base of the junction left unmatched. The germline V gene has CDR1 KGHSH and CDR2 LQKENI. This CDR3 is built from 14 residues. CDR3 sequence (DNA): TGTGCCAGCTCATGGACAGGGAACACCGGGGAGCTGTTTTTT. Amino acids: CASSWTGNTGELFF.

Turning to this clone: One end of the junction varies from germline; a read error may be responsible. The CDR3 nucleotides read TGTGCCTGGAGCGCAGCAATAGGGATCGGGGCGACCTTT. It codes for CAWSAAIGIGATF. This chain links TRBV30 with TRBJ1-1, with D tentatively TRBD1 (5 bases). This CDR3 is built from 13 residues. CDR1 and CDR2 (germline): GTSNPN, SVGIG (reference sequence).

The chain recombines TRBV5-1 with TRBJ2-7; possible D gene TRBD1, 6 bases. Per the germline V gene, CDR1 is SGHRS and CDR2 is YFSETQ. The CDR3 covers 13 residues. V was shortened by 1 base and J by 6 bases, with 11 bases between the two germline ends. Written as DNA, the CDR3 is TGCGCCAGCAGCTTGCTACAGGGCCTCGAGCAGTACTTC. Protein sequence: CASSLLQGLEQYF.

The gene calls are TRBV11-3 and TRBJ2-3; D gene ambiguous. The CDR3 contains 13 residues. Looked up from germline, CDR1 is SGHNT and CDR2 is YENEEA. V was trimmed by 5 bases and J by 0 bases, leaving 6 bases between them. The CDR3 loop is CASSPQSTDTQYF. Here the CDR3 DNA reads TGTGCCAGCAGCCCACAAAGCACAGATACGCAGTATTTT.

The chain joins TRBV5-1 to TRBJ2-1; D possibly corresponds to TRBD2 (5 bases). Deletions cut 5 bases from V and 0 bases from J, with 12 bases between. The CDR3 covers 15 residues. Germline CDR1 is SGHRS and CDR2 is YFSETQ. This CDR3 is CASRAPGNSYNEQFF. The CDR3 DNA follows: TGCGCCAGCAGGGCTCCGGGGAACTCCTACAATGAGCAGTTCTTC.